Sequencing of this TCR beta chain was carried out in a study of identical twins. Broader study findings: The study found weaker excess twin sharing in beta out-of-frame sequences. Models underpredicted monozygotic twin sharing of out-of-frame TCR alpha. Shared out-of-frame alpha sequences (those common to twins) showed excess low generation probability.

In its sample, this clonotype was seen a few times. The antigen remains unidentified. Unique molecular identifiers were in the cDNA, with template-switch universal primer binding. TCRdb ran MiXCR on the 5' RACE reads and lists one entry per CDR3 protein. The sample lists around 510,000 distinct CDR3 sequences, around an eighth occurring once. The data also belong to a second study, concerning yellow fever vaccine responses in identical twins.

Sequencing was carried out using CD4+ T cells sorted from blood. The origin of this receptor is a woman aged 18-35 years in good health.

The CDR3 sequence: CASSESYGQLNTEAFF. CDR3 DNA sequence: TGTGCCAGCAGTGAATCCTACGGACAGCTGAACACTGAAGCTTTCTTT. The chain is built from TRBV2 and TRBJ1-1, with D maybe TRBD1 (6 bases). The CDR3 has 16 amino acids. Germline-derived CDR1 and CDR2 are SNHLY and FYNNEI. Trimming stripped 2 bases from V and 0 bases from J, with 13 bases between.